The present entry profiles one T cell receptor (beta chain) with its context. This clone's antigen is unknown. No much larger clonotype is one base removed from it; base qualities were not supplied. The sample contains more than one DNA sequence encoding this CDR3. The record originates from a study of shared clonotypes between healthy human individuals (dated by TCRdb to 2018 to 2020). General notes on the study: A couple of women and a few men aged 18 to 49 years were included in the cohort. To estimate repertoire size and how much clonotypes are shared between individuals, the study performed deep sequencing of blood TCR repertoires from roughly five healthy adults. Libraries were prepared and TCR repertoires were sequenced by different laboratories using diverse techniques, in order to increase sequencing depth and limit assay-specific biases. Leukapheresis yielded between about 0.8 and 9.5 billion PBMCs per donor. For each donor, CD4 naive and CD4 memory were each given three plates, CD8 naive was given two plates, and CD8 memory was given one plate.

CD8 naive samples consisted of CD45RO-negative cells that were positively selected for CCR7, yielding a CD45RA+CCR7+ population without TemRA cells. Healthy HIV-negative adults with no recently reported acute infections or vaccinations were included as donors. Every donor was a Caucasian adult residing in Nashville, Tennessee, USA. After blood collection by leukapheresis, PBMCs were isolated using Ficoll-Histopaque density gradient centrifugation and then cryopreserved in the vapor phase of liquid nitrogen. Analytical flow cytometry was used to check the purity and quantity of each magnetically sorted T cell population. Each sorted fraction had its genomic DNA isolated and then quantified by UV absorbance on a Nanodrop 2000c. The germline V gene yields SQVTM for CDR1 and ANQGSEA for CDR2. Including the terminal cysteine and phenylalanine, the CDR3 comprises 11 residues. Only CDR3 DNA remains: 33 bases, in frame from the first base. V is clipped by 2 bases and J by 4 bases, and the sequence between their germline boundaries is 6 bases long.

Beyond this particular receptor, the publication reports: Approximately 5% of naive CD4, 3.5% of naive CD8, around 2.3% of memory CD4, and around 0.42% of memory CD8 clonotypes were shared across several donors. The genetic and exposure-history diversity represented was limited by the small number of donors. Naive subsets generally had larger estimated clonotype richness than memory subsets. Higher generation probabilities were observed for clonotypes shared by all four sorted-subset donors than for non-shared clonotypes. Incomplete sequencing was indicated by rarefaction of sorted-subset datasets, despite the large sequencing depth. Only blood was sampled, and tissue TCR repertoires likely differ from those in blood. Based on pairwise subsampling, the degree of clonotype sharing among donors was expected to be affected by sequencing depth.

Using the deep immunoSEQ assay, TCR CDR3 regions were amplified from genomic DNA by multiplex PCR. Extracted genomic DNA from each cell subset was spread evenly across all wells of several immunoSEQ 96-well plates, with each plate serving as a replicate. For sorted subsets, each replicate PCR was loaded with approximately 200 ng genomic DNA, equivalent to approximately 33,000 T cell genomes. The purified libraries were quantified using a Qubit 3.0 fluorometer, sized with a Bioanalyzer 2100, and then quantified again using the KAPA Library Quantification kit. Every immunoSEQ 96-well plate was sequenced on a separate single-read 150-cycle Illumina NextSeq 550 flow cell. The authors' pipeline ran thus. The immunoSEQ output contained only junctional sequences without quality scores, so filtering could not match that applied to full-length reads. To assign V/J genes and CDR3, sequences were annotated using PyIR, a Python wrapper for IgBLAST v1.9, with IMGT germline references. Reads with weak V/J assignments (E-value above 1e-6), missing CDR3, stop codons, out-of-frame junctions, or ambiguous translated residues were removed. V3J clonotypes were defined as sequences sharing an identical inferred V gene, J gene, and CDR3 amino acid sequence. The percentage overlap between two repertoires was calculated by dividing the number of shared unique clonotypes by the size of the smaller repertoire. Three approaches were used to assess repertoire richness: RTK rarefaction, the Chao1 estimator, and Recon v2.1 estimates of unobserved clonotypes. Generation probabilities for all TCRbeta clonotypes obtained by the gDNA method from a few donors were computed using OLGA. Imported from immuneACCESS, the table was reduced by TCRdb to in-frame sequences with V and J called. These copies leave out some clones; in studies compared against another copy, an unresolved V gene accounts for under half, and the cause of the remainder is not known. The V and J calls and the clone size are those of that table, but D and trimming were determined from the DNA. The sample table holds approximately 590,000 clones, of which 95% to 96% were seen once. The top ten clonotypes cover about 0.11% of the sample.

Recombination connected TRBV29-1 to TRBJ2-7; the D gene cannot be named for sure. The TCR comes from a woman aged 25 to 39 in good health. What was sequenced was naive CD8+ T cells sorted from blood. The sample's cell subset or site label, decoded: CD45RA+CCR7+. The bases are TGCAGCGTTGAAAAAGGGTACGAGCAGTACTTC. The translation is CSVEKGYEQYF.